A selection of T cell receptor beta chains follows, all from one sample in a study of radiation and T cells in renal cell carcinoma. Sequencing was performed with immunoSEQ multiplex PCR; in TCRdb, only in-frame clones are kept and a portion is missing. The sample gives tens of thousands of clones, under 90% of which show up once; more than 5.5% is in the top ten. This sample comprised blood, obtained from a patient whose treatment included radiotherapy and nephrectomy. The receptors shown here come from a man in his sixties with renal cell carcinoma. CDR3s include the opening cysteine and the closing phenylalanine or tryptophan. A D gene is named only where the DNA matches it firmly. Rows may omit the clone size; those that give it use once, few, many or a size class.

>NA|NA|TRBJ2-7|TRBV6-5
CASSSTGGSYEQYF
TGTGCCAGCAGTTCGACAGGCGGGAGCTACGAGCAGTACTTC
>TRBD2|few|TRBJ2-7|TRBV10-1
CASSETSGRLYF
TGCGCCAGCAGTGAGACTAGCGGGAGATTGTACTTC
>TRBD1|NA|TRBJ2-3|TRBV5-1
CASSLFPGQLTDTQYF
TGCGCCAGCAGCTTGTTTCCGGGACAGCTCACAGATACGCAGTATTTT
>NA|NA|TRBJ2-5|TRBV29-1
CSARPPQETQYF
TGCAGCGCCCGGCCCCCCCAAGAGACCCAGTACTTC
>NA|NA|TRBJ2-7|TRBV7-2
CASSPRTLTSYEQYF
TGTGCCAGCAGCCCCAGGACACTAACCTCCTACGAGCAGTACTTC
>NA|NA|TRBJ2-5|TRBV19
CASSNPGVSQETQYF
TGTGCCAGTAGTAACCCAGGGGTATCCCAAGAGACCCAGTACTTC
>TRBD1|NA|TRBJ2-7|TRBV5-1
CASSQGQGAEWVEQYF
TGCGCCAGCAGCCAAGGACAGGGGGCGGAATGGGTCGAGCAGTACTTC
>NA|NA|TRBJ2-1|TRBV6-4
CASSDSRRSDEQFF
TGTGCCAGCAGTGACTCTAGGAGGAGCGATGAGCAGTTCTTC
>TRBD2|NA|TRBJ2-1|TRBV6-1
CASNAVGGSEQFF
TGTGCCAGCAACGCTGTCGGGGGGAGTGAGCAGTTCTTC
>TRBD2|NA|TRBJ2-3|TRBV9
CASSAFGTSGYTDTQYF
TGTGCCAGCAGCGCTTTCGGGACTAGCGGTTACACAGATACGCAGTATTTT
>TRBD1|once|TRBJ1-2|TRBV11-2
CASSLGTGDGYTF
TGTGCCAGCAGCTTAGGCACAGGGGATGGCTACACCTTC
>NA|once|TRBJ2-1|TRBV4-1
CASSPRSGGGWEEQFF
TGCGCCAGCAGTCCAAGATCTGGGGGGGGCTGGGAAGAGCAGTTCTTC
>TRBD2|few|TRBJ2-3|TRBV7-2
CASSLVGGGGRTDTQYF
TGTGCCAGCAGCTTAGTGGGCGGGGGAGGAAGAACAGATACGCAGTATTTT
>NA|NA|TRBJ1-3|TRBV10-3
CAISESLGNTIYF
TGTGCCATCAGTGAGTCTTTGGGAAACACCATATATTTT
>TRBD1|NA|TRBJ2-1|TRBV19
CASSNGGQVGQFF
TGTGCCAGTAGTAACGGAGGACAGGTCGGGCAGTTCTTC
>TRBD1|NA|TRBJ1-3|TRBV6-5
CASTRDRGSGNTIYF
TGTGCCAGCACTCGGGACAGGGGATCCGGAAACACCATATATTTT
>TRBD1|NA|TRBJ2-5|TRBV6-5
CASSSGTGKQETQYF
TGTGCCAGCAGTTCTGGGACAGGGAAACAAGAGACCCAGTACTTC
>TRBD1|NA|TRBJ2-5|TRBV12-5
CASGLPGQEETQYF
TGTGCTAGTGGTTTGCCGGGACAGGAAGAGACCCAGTACTTC
>NA|NA|TRBJ2-3|TRBV21-1
CASSKSPTGGAAGDTQYF
TGTGCCAGCAGCAAATCGCCGACAGGGGGCGCTGCCGGAGATACGCAGTATTTT
>TRBD2|NA|TRBJ2-3|TRBV9
CASSSRLAGADTQYF
TGTGCCAGCAGCTCTCGACTAGCGGGAGCAGATACGCAGTATTTT
>TRBD1|once|TRBJ1-6|TRBV4-2
CASSQEVGQGSSPLHF
TGTGCCAGCAGCCAAGAGGTTGGACAGGGGAGTTCACCCCTCCACTTT
>NA|NA|TRBJ2-7|TRBV6-5
CASSLGDPGDEQYF
TGTGCCAGCAGTCTAGGTGACCCAGGGGACGAGCAGTACTTC
>NA|NA|TRBJ2-1|TRBV4-2
CASSQDPLGLTNNEQFF
TGTGCCAGCAGCCAAGATCCGCTCGGACTAACAAACAATGAGCAGTTCTTC
>TRBD1|NA|TRBJ1-4|TRBV7-9
CASSFTGDEKLFF
TGTGCCAGCAGCTTCACAGGGGACGAAAAACTGTTTTTT
>TRBD1|NA|TRBJ1-2|TRBV29-1
CSVKGASHLGYTF
TGCAGCGTTAAGGGGGCGTCACACCTAGGCTACACCTTC
>NA|NA|TRBJ1-2|TRBV5-6
CASSPRRASEGYTF
TGTGCCAGCAGCCCCAGACGGGCGTCTGAAGGCTACACCTTC
>NA|NA|TRBJ2-7|TRBV13
CASSLGRWEQYF
TGTGCCAGCAGCTTAGGCCGGTGGGAGCAGTACTTC
>TRBD1|NA|TRBJ2-2|TRBV5-1
CASSLGTGNTGELFF
TGCGCCAGCAGCTTGGGGACAGGGAACACCGGGGAGCTGTTTTTT
>NA|NA|TRBJ2-3|TRBV9
CASSVGVRGSTDTQYF
TGTGCCAGCAGCGTGGGAGTGAGGGGGAGCACAGATACGCAGTATTTT
>TRBD1|few|TRBJ1-1|TRBV11-3
CASSPGTGGQAFF
TGTGCCAGCAGCCCCGGGACAGGTGGGCAAGCTTTCTTT
>TRBD2|NA|TRBJ2-7|TRBV15
CATSRDPGLAATEQYF
TGTGCCACCAGCAGAGATCCGGGACTAGCGGCTACGGAGCAGTACTTC
>NA|NA|TRBJ2-7|TRBV5-1
CASSAMTRRSEQYF
TGCGCCAGCAGCGCAATGACTAGGAGGTCCGAGCAGTACTTC
>TRBD1|NA|TRBJ1-2|TRBV7-8
CASSPRDRVYGYTF
TGTGCCAGCAGCCCTCGGGACAGGGTTTATGGCTACACCTTC
>TRBD2|NA|TRBJ2-1|TRBV7-8
CASSLGRLAHYNEQFF
TGTGCCAGCAGCTTAGGCCGACTAGCTCACTACAATGAGCAGTTCTTC
>NA|NA|TRBJ2-7|TRBV10-3
CAISAQGRDEQYF
TGTGCCATCAGTGCACAGGGCAGGGACGAGCAGTACTTC
>NA|NA|TRBJ2-7|TRBV10-3
CAISESRDEQYF
TGTGCCATCAGTGAGTCAAGGGACGAGCAGTACTTC
>NA|once|TRBJ1-2|TRBV2
CASSEGTHYGYTF
TGTGCCAGCAGTGAAGGGACCCACTATGGCTACACCTTC
>TRBD1|NA|TRBJ2-1|TRBV6-5
CASSPFSGTGMFF
TGTGCCAGCAGTCCCTTTTCCGGGACAGGGATGTTCTTC
>TRBD1|NA|TRBJ2-3|TRBV5-1
CASSMTQGQGFADTQYF
TGCGCCAGCAGCATGACGCAGGGACAGGGGTTCGCAGATACGCAGTATTTT
>NA|NA|TRBJ2-5|TRBV10-1
CASSKATTGETQYF
TGCGCCAGCAGTAAGGCCACCACGGGGGAGACCCAGTACTTC
>NA|once|TRBJ2-3|TRBV7-2
CASSLAGLSTDTQYF
TGTGCCAGCAGCTTAGCGGGACTCAGCACAGATACGCAGTATTTT
>NA|NA|TRBJ1-1|TRBV11-2
CASSLDRRGEAFF
TGTGCCAGCAGCTTAGATCGTAGGGGTGAAGCTTTCTTT
>NA|NA|TRBJ2-3|TRBV19
CASSPPGAYTQYF
TGTGCCAGTAGTCCCCCGGGGGCCTATACGCAGTATTTT
>TRBD2|NA|TRBJ2-3|TRBV18
CASSSQRDADTQYF
TGTGCCAGCTCATCTCAGCGGGATGCAGATACGCAGTATTTT
>TRBD2|once|TRBJ2-2|TRBV5-4
CASSPSGTVTGELFF
TGTGCCAGCAGCCCCAGCGGGACGGTCACCGGGGAGCTGTTTTTT
>NA|NA|TRBJ2-3|TRBV7-2
CASGRDSSTDTQYF
TGTGCCAGCGGCAGGGATTCTAGCACAGATACGCAGTATTTT
>NA|NA|TRBJ2-1|TRBV5-4
CASSLATVYNEQFF
TGTGCCAGCAGCTTGGCGACTGTTTACAATGAGCAGTTCTTC
>NA|NA|TRBJ2-1|TRBV10-1
CASSESGVNEQFF
TGCGCCAGCAGTGAGTCGGGAGTCAATGAGCAGTTCTTC
>TRBD1|NA|TRBJ2-7|TRBV7-9
CASSLVGDRNYEQYF
TGTGCCAGCAGCTTAGTAGGGGACAGGAACTACGAGCAGTACTTC
>TRBD2|NA|TRBJ2-7|TRBV11-2
CASTGTSGSRPLGEQYF
TGTGCCAGCACTGGGACTAGCGGGAGCAGGCCCCTGGGGGAGCAGTACTTC
>TRBD1|NA|TRBJ1-1|TRBV11-3
CASSPLAGGGNTEAFF
TGTGCCAGCAGCCCCCTGGCAGGGGGAGGGAACACTGAAGCTTTCTTT
>NA|NA|TRBJ2-1|TRBV27
CASSLGSYNEQFF
TGTGCCAGCAGTCTTGGTTCGTACAATGAGCAGTTCTTC
>NA|NA|TRBJ2-1|TRBV5-4
CASSSSYRGGYNEQFF
TGTGCCAGCAGCTCGTCCTACAGGGGGGGGTACAATGAGCAGTTCTTC
>NA|once|TRBJ2-7|TRBV14
CASSQALPPYEQYF
TGTGCCAGCAGCCAAGCATTGCCGCCCTACGAGCAGTACTTC
>NA|once|TRBJ1-2|TRBV2
CASSGVRVGGYTF
TGTGCCAGCAGTGGGGTCAGGGTGGGTGGCTACACCTTC
>NA|NA|TRBJ2-2|TRBV7-2
CASSRTLLGELFF
TGTGCCAGCAGCCGGACATTATTAGGGGAGCTGTTTTTT
>NA|many|TRBJ1-1|TRBV7-9
CASSDRGGATPEAFF
TGTGCCAGCAGCGACCGGGGGGGCGCGACGCCCGAAGCTTTCTTT
>TRBD1|NA|TRBJ2-3|TRBV4-3
CASSQESHLQGATDTQYF
TGCGCCAGCAGCCAAGAATCCCACTTACAGGGGGCCACAGATACGCAGTATTTT
>TRBD2|NA|TRBJ2-2|TRBV28
CASSLGTSGLGGELFF
TGTGCCAGCAGTCTGGGGACTAGCGGGTTGGGCGGGGAGCTGTTTTTT
>TRBD1|NA|TRBJ1-6|TRBV30
CAWSSGDRRNSPLHF
TGTGCCTGGAGTTCGGGGGACAGGCGAAATTCACCCCTCCACTTT